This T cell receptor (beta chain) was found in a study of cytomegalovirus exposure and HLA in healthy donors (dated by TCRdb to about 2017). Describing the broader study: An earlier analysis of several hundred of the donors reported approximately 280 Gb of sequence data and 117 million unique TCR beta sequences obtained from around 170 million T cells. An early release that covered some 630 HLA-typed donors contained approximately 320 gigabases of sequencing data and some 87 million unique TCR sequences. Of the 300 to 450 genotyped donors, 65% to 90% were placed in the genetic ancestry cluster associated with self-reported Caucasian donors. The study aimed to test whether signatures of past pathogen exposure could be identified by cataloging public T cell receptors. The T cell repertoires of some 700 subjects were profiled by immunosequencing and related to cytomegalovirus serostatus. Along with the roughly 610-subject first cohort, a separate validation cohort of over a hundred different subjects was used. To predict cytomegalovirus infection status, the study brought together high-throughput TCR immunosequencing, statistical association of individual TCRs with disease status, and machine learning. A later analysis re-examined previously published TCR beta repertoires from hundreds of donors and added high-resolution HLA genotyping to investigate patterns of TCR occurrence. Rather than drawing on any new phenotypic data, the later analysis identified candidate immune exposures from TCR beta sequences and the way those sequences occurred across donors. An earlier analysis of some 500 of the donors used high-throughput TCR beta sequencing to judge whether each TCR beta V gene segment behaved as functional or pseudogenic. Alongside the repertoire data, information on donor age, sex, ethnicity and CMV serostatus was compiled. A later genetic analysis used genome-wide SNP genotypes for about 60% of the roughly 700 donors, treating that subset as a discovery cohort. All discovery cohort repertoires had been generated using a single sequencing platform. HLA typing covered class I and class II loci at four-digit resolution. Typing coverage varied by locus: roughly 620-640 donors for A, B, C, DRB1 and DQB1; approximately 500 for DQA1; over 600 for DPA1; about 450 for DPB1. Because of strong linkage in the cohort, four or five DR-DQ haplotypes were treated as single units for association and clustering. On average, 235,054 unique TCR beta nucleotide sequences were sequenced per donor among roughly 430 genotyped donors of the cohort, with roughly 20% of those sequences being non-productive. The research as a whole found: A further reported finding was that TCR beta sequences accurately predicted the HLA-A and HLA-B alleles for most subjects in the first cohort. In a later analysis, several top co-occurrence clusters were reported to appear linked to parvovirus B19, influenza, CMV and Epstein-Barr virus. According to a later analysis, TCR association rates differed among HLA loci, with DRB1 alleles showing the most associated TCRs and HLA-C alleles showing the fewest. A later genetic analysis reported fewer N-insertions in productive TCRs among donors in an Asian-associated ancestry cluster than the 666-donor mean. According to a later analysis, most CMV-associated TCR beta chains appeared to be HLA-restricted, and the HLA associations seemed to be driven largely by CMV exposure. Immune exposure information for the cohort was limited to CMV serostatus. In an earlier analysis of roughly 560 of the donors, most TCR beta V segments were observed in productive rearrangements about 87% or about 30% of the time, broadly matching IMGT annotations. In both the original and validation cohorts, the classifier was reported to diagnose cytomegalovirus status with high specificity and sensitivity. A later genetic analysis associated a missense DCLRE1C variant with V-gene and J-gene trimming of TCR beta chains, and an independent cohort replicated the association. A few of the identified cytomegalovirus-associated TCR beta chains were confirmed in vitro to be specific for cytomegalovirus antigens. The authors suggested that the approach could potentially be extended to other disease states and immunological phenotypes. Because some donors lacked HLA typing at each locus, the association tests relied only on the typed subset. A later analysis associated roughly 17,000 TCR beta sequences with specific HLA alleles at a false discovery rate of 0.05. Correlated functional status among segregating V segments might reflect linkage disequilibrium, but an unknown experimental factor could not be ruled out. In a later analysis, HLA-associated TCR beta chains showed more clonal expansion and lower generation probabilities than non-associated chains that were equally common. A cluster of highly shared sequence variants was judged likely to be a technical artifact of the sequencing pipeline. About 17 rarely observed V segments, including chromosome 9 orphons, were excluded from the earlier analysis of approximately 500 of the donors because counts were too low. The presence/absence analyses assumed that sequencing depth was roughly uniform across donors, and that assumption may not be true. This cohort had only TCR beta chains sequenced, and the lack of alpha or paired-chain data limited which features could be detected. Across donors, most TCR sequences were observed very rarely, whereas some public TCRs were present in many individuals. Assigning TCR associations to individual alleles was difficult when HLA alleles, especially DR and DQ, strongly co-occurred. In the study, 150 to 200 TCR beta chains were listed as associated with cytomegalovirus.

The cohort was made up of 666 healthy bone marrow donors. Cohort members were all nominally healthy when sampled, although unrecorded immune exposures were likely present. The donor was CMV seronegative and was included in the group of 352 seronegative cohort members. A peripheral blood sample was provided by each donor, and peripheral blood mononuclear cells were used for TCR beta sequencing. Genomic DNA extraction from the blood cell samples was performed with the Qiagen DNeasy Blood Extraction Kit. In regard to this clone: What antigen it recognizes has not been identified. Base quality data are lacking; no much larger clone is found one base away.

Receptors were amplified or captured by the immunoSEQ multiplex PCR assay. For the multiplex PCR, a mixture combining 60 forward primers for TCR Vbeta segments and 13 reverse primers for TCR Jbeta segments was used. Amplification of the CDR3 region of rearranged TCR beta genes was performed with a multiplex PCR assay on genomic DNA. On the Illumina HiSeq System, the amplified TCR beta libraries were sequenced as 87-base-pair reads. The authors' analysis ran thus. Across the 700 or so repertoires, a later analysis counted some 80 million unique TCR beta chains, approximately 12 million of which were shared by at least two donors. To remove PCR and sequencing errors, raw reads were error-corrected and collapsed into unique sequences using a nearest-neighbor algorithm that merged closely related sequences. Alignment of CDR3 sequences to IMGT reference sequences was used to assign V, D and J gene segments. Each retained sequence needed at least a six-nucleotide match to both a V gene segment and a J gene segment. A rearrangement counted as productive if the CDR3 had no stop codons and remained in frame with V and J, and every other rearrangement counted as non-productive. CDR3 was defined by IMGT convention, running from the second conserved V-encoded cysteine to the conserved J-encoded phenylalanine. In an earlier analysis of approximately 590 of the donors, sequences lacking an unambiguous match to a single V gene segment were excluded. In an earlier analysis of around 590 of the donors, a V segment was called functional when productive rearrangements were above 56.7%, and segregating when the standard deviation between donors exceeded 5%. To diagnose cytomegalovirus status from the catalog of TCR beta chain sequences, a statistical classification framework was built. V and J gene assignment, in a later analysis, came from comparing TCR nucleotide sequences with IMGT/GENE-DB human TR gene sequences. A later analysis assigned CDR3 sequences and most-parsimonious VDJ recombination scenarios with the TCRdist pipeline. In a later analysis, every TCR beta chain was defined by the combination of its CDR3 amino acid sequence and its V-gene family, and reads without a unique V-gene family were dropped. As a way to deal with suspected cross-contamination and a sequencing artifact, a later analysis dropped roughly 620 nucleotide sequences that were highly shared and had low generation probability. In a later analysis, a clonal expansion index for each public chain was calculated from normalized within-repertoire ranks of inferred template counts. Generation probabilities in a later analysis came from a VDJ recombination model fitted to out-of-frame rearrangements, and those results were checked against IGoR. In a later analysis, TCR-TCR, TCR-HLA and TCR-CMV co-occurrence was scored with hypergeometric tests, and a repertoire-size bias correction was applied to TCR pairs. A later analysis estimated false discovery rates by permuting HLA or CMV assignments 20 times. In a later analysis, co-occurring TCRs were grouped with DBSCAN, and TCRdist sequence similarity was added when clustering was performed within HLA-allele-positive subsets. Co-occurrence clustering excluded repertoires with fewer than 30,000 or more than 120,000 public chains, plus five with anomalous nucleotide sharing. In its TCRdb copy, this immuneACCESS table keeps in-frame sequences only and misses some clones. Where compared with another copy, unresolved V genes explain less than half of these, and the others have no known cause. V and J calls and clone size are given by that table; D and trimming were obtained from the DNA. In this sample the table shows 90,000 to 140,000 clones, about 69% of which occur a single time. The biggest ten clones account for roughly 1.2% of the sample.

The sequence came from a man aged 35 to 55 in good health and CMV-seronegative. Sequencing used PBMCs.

The CDR3 loop reads CASSSERHTGGGYTF. In nucleotide form, the sequence is TGTGCCAGCAGCTCTGAAAGGCACACAGGTGGTGGCTACACCTTC. This chain is built from TRBV7-8 and TRBJ1-2; matching of 5 bases hints at TRBD1 as the D gene. The CDR3 sequence holds 15 residues, the cysteine and phenylalanine included. The kept DNA is CDR3 alone, 45 bases in frame from the first base. For CDR1 and CDR2, the germline V gene lists SGHVS and FQNEAQ. The germline ends are 19 bases apart after V is trimmed by 4 bases and J by 7 bases.